This T cell receptor (beta chain) was recovered during a study of blood T cell repertoires in COVID-19. Study overall: From the United States, Italy and Spain came samples of acute and convalescent COVID-19. T cells, B-cell-depleted T cells, or PBMCs supplied cDNA or gDNA.

TCRdb's copy holds only in-frame clones and misses some; the assay was immunoSEQ multiplex PCR. In the table there are fewer than 350,000 clones, 85% of which are singletons. CDR1 and CDR2 (germline): SGHNT, YENEEA. V gave up 5 bases and J gave up 2 bases, with 10 bases separating them. The CDR3 runs to 13 residues. The TCR comes from a young woman who had been exposed to COVID-19. The gene calls are TRBV11-3 and TRBJ2-7; a possible D gene is TRBD2 (6 bases). The sequenced material came from PBMCs or T cells enriched from blood (not recorded which). The CDR3 DNA is TGTGCCAGCAGCCTTGGAGGGCCCTACGAGCAGTACTTC. It codes for CASSLGGPYEQYF. Combining the CDR3 with reference TRBV11-3 and TRBJ2-7 gives the whole variable domain EAGVVQSPRYKIIEKKQPVAFWCNPISGHNTLYWYLQNLGQGPELLIRYENEEAVDDSQLPKDRFSAERLKGVDSTLKIQPAELGDSAVYLCASSLGGPYEQYFGPGTRLTVT.